What follows describes a single T cell receptor (beta chain). Its antigen is not identified. This sample was taken from a study of response to subunit inactivated influenza vaccine. Each CDR3 protein gets one entry after TCRdb re-called the RT-PCR reads with MiXCR. This table has roughly 500,000 distinct CDR3 sequences, 16% appearing once. Study-level results: Authors suggested that a seasonal influenza vaccination recruits few new T cells each time.

Trimming took 5 bases from V and 1 from J; bases not matched to a gene: 11. CDR3 length equals 17 residues. Germline CDR1 and CDR2: SGHTA and FQGNSA. The chain couples TRBV7-2 to TRBJ1-1; TRBD1 matches 9 bases. The sample in question was CD4+ T cells sorted from PBMCs, obtained around 25 months after vaccination. This sequence was found in a man aged 50 to 69 who received an inactivated influenza vaccine. The CDR3 sequence is CASSKGQGLHRNTEAFF. The CDR3 coding sequence is TGTGCCAGCAGCAAAGGACAGGGGCTACACCGGAACACTGAAGCTTTCTTT.